Detailed here is one T cell receptor beta chain. Treatment in this sample: oral pan-JAK inhibitor, 5-10 mg twice daily. The sample originates from a study of CD8+ T cells in alopecia areata. Sequencing relied on a cDNA template that was reverse transcribed from extracted RNA. Using immunoSEQ multiplex PCR, the repertoire was profiled, and TCRdb retains in-frame clones only, with some absent. The data show 150,000 to 200,000 clones, roughly 60% seen once. The CDR3 sequence is 13 residues long. CDR1 and CDR2 from the germline V gene are SGHTA and FQGTGA. V was cut by 4 bases and J by 0 bases, with 6 bases left in between.

This TCR was sampled from a human donor with alopecia areata. Sequenced here: CD4+ T cells sorted from blood, sampled at week 24, from a patient treated with tofacitinib. The chain couples TRBV7-3 to TRBJ2-5, with unresolved D. In DNA form, the CDR3 reads TGTGCCAGCAGCTACGGACACCAAGAGACCCAGTACTTC. This sequence encodes CASSYGHQETQYF.